The 13 T cell receptor beta chains listed next were all sequenced from one sample in a study of molecular identifiers for immune sequencing clone quantification. TCRdb analysed the PCR reads with MiXCR anew, one entry per CDR3 protein. Of some 580,000 distinct CDR3 sequences in the sample, about 25% were seen once. The source material was naive CD8+ T cells from blood, with Jurkat cell RNA spiked in. As for subset: FACS-sorted CD8+CD4-CCR7+CD45RA+ naive T cells. The receptor source for this set is a human donor in good health. Some libraries in this study had Jurkat cell RNA spiked in.

This clonotype has at least ten counts. The genes are TRBV30 and TRBJ2-7; D gene unclear. CDR3 size: 11 residues. The V end was cut by 2 bases, the J end by 4 bases, with 6 bases between. Germline V lookup: CDR1 GTSNPN, CDR2 SVGIG (reference sequence). The CDR3 DNA reads as TGTGCCTGGAGTTCGCGGTACGAGCAGTACTTC. Protein: CAWSSRYEQYF. Drawing the rest from reference TRBV30 and TRBJ2-7, the complete variable domain is SQTIHQWPATLVQPVGSPLSLECTVEGTSNPNLYWYRQAAGRGLQLLFYSVGIGQISSEVPQNLSASRPQDRQFILSSKKLLLSDSGFYLCAWSSRYEQYFGPGTRLTVT.

In regard to this clonotype: A read error may explain this, as a much larger clone is one base away. The chain combines TRBV12-3 or TRBV12-4 with TRBJ2-5; D call uncertain. The CDR3 contains 14 residues. The CDR3 sequence is CASNVGSSSETQNF. The CDR3 nucleotides are TGTGCCAGCAACGTCGGCTCTAGTTCCGAGACCCAGAACTTC.

V gene TRBV6-5 combines with J gene TRBJ1-1; D not resolved. This CDR3 contains 13 residues. The germline CDR1 and CDR2 sequences are MNHEY and SVGAGI. The ends were cut back, 0 bases at V and 5 bases at J, with 7 bases in the middle. CDR3 sequence reads: CASSYSLVTEAFF. In DNA form, the CDR3 reads TGTGCCAGCAGTTACTCCCTAGTAACTGAAGCTTTCTTT.

This clonotype was seen at least ten times. For the CDR3, the DNA is TGTGCCAGCAGCTTAGAAGGATACCAAGAGACCCAGTACTTC. The encoded protein is CASSLEGYQETQYF. The chain is built from TRBV7-9 and TRBJ2-5; D unclear. Germline V gives CDR1 SEHNR, CDR2 FQNEAQ (reference sequence). The length of the CDR3 is 14 residues. V was shortened by 1 base and J by 0 bases, with 6 bases between the two germline ends.

This clonotype was counted only a few times. This chain connects TRBV30 to TRBJ2-7, with 9 bases lining up with TRBD2. The CDR3 loop spans 16 amino acids. Trimming removed 0 bases from V and 2 bases from J; junction bases left unmatched: 8. CDR1 and CDR2 from the germline V gene are GTSNPN and SVGIG (reference sequence). CDR3 bases: TGTGCCTGGAGTGTACGGGTCGGCGGGAGGGCCTACGAGCAGTACTTC. This translates into CAWSVRVGGRAYEQYF. Variable domain in full (rest from reference TRBV30 and TRBJ2-7): SQTIHQWPATLVQPVGSPLSLECTVEGTSNPNLYWYRQAAGRGLQLLFYSVGIGQISSEVPQNLSASRPQDRQFILSSKKLLLSDSGFYLCAWSVRVGGRAYEQYFGPGTRLTVT.

A word on this clonotype: It may be a read error: a sequence one base away is much more abundant. This chain joins TRBV30 and TRBJ1-1; 8 bases fit TRBD1. J gave up 0 bases and V 5 bases, and 8 bases lay outside the gene matches. The CDR3 covers 15 residues. Germline CDR1 GTSNPN, CDR2 SVGIG (reference sequence). CDR3 region: CAWERPGGLNTEAFF. Written as DNA, the CDR3 is TGTGCCTGGGAACGCCCAGGGGGCCTGAACACTGAAGCTTTCTTT.

The chain links TRBV4-3 to TRBJ2-5; the match to TRBD2 covers 12 bases. Trimming cost V 0 bases and J 5 bases; bases outside gene matches: 10. CDR1 is LGHNA, CDR2 YSLEER, per germline. The CDR3 sequence is 18 residues long. CDR3 protein: CASSQELAGGPPYETQYF. CDR3 DNA sequence: TGCGCCAGCAGCCAAGAGCTAGCGGGAGGGCCTCCCTATGAGACCCAGTACTTC.

This chain links TRBV6-5 with TRBJ2-5; 11 bases fit TRBD1. The CDR3 is 15 amino acids. Germline CDR1 and CDR2: MNHEY and SVGAGI. V dropped 5 bases and J dropped 5; count of bases not matched to a gene: 7. CDR3 in amino acids: CASSRGQGARETQYF. The CDR3 DNA sequence: TGTGCCAGCAGTCGCGGACAGGGGGCGCGGGAGACCCAGTACTTC.

CDR3 residues: CASLAGANVLTF. DNA for the CDR3: TGTGCCAGTCTAGCCGGGGCCAACGTCCTGACTTTC. The rearrangement uses TRBV12-3 or TRBV12-4 and TRBJ2-6, with a weak D call TRBD2 (5 bases). Trimming shortened V by 9 bases and J by 4 bases, and 7 bases separated the two germline ends. The CDR3 consists of 12 residues.

This rearrangement joins TRBV6-5 to TRBJ2-7; 8 positions agree with TRBD1. J gave up 7 bases and V 6 bases, and 11 bases lay outside the gene matches. The CDR3 extends over 14 amino acids. Looked up from germline, CDR1 is MNHEY and CDR2 is SVGAGI. Here the CDR3 reads CASSFGTGPGEQYF. The CDR3 nucleotides are TGTGCCAGCAGCTTCGGGACAGGCCCGGGGGAGCAGTACTTC.

This clonotype was seen only a few times. CDR3 nucleotide sequence: TGTGCCAGCAGTTTAGGGGTAGGGGGTAACGGGCTGTTTTTT. This sequence encodes CASSLGVGGNGLFF. This sequence joins TRBV27 and TRBJ1-4; D perhaps matches TRBD1 (6 bases). Germline-derived CDR1 and CDR2 are MNHEY and SMNVEV (reference sequence). The germline V and J ends were trimmed by 2 bases and 14 bases, with 18 bases remaining between them. The CDR3 has 14 residues.

V gene TRBV12-3 or TRBV12-4 combines with J gene TRBJ2-2, with 9 bases identical to TRBD1. The junction had 4 bases not matched to a gene; V was cut back by 6 bases and J by 2 bases. The CDR3 has 15 residues. Here the CDR3 DNA reads TGTGCCAGCAGACCTACAGGGGGCAACACCGGGGAGCTGTTTTTT. Residues: CASRPTGGNTGELFF.

In this sample, this clonotype turned up many times. This rearrangement joins TRBV28 to TRBJ2-6; D not certain. From germline, CDR1 is MDHEN and CDR2 SYDVKM. This CDR3 is built from 16 residues. V was cut by 3 bases and J by 0 bases, with 9 bases left in between. As DNA, the CDR3 is TGTGCCAGCAGTTTTCGGGCTCTCTCTGGGGCCAACGTCCTGACTTTC. Amino acids: CASSFRALSGANVLTF.